Listed here is a single TCR beta chain. The data originate from a study of T cells in Graves' hyperthyroidism and ophthalmopathy. This CDR3 is 16 amino acids long. Germline V CDR1 and CDR2: SGHVS, FQNEAQ. Between the trimmed V and J ends, which lost 5 bases and 6 bases, there was a span of 19 bases. RNA transcripts served as the template for amplifying TCR beta CDR3 regions. During a first-round RT-PCR of the TCR CDR3, the HTBI primer set was used. MiXCR, applied by TCRdb to the multiplex PCR reads, yields one record per CDR3 protein. Found here are fewer than 900,000 distinct CDR3 sequences, approximately 19% of them singletons; the top ten hold roughly 17%.

The rearrangement uses TRBV7-8 and TRBJ1-4, with D possibly matching TRBD1 (6 bases). Material: blood. This receptor was taken from a woman in her fifties or sixties with Graves' hyperthyroidism that later progressed to Graves' ophthalmopathy. CDR3 sequence (DNA): TGTGCCAGCAGCCTACGGGGGGCACGGGAGCATGAAAAACTGTTTTTT. As protein: CASSLRGAREHEKLFF.